A single T cell receptor beta chain is shown here with its context. With V trimmed by 5 bases and J by 4 bases, 10 bases remained unmatched. The V gene's germline CDR1 is MGHRA and CDR2 YSYEKL. The CDR3 sequence is 17 residues long. These data come from a study of blood T cell repertoires in COVID-19. Here immunoSEQ multiplex PCR was the method, and the copy in TCRdb shows in-frame clones only, minus some. This sample carries some 250,000 clones, approximately 83% of them seen once, and the ten largest clones take about 3.1%. The origin of this receptor is a woman in her 30s who had recovered from COVID-19. Sequencing used peripheral blood. The V and J genes are TRBV4-1 and TRBJ1-4; 10 bases line up with TRBD1. The CDR3 DNA reads TGCGCCAGCAGCAGGAGACAGGGGGCGCTTAGTAATGAAAAACTGTTTTTT. Translating it yields CASSRRQGALSNEKLFF.